This T cell receptor (beta chain) was documented in a study of blood T cell repertoires in COVID-19. The CDR3 has 15 residues. V gave up 6 bases and J gave up 0 bases; unmatched junction bases: 3. Germline CDR1 SGHAT, CDR2 FQNNGV. Profiled with immunoSEQ multiplex PCR; TCRdb holds only in-frame clones, not every one. The table shows 200,000 to 300,000 clones, with 80% to 95% occurring only once. The clonotype comes from a man aged 25 to 40 with COVID-19, enrolled during active disease. The J gene is TRBJ1-2, the V gene TRBV11-2; TRBD1 matches at 11 bases. The sequencing sample was made of peripheral blood. The DNA of the CDR3 is TGTGCCAGCAGTGTGGGACAGGGGGCTAACTATGGCTACACCTTC. It is translated as CASSVGQGANYGYTF.